This passage covers 26 T cell receptor beta chains from one sample sequenced in a study of CXCR3-negative and CXCR3-positive naive CD8 T cells. cDNA libraries for TRB were generated by 5' RACE incorporating UMI labels. TCRdb re-called the 5' RACE reads; every CDR3 protein appears as one record, without DNA. The sample has about 6,700 distinct CDR3 sequences, and its top ten clones hold roughly 0.98%. The sequenced sample was naive CXCR3- CD8+ T cells from blood. Subset of the sample: CD45RO-CCR7+CD27+CD95- naive CD8+ T cells lacking CXCR3 (TNR3-). These receptors came from a human donor in good health. Some clones in this sample may be carry-over from other donors' samples.

This chain uses TRBV2 with TRBJ2-1; checking the TCRdb D call of TRBD1 is not possible without DNA. This CDR3 spans 14 amino acids. The germline CDR1 and CDR2 sequences are SNHLY and FYNNEI. This CDR3 reads CAILRGELSNEQFF.

V is TRBV12-3 or TRBV12-4 and J is TRBJ1-1. This CDR3 contains 13 residues. The CDR3 sequence is CASSTPWATEAFF.

According to its frequency, this clonotype is medium-sized. The chain links TRBV7-6 to TRBJ1-4. This CDR3 has 15 residues. Germline V gives CDR1 SGHVS, CDR2 FNYEAQ. The CDR3 protein is CASSYGTADNEKLFF.

Measured by frequency, this clonotype is medium-sized (0.01 to 0.1%). The chain uses TRBV7-6 and TRBJ2-7. The CDR3 has 12 amino acids. Germline CDR1 SGHVS, CDR2 FNYEAQ. The CDR3 loop is CASSHDPYEQYF.

The rearrangement joins TRBV29-1 to TRBJ2-1. The CDR3 loop spans 13 amino acids. Germline V gives CDR1 SQVTM, CDR2 ANQGSEA. The CDR3 here is CSVGYLSYNEQFF.

The genes are TRBV27 and TRBJ2-1. The germline gives CDR1 MNHEY, CDR2 SMNVEV (reference sequence). The length of the CDR3 is 13 residues. The CDR3 spells CASSLAGANEQFF.

J is TRBJ2-2 and V is TRBV18. The germline CDR1 and CDR2 sequences are KGHSH and LQKENI. This CDR3 is built from 17 residues. This CDR3 is CASSPPVRPATTGELFF.

Judged by frequency, this clonotype is medium-sized. CDR3 sequence reads: CASSSGSINQPQHF. J is TRBJ1-5 and V is TRBV7-9. This CDR3 comprises 14 residues. CDR1 is SEHNR, CDR2 FQNEAQ, per germline (reference sequence). Together with reference TRBV7-9 and TRBJ1-5, the CDR3 gives the full variable domain: DTGVSQNPRHKITKRGQNVTFRCDPISEHNRLYWYRQTLGQGPEFLTYFQNEAQLEKSRLLSDRFSAERPKGSFSTLEIQRTEQGDSAMYLCASSSGSINQPQHFGDGTRLSIL.

The V gene is TRBV7-6, the J gene TRBJ2-1. Germline CDR1 reads SGHVS; CDR2 reads FNYEAQ. The CDR3 extends over 12 amino acids. The CDR3 spells CASSTNYDEQFF.

The chain employs TRBV27 and TRBJ1-6; TCRdb's assignment of TRBD1 cannot be checked, as there is no DNA. CDR1 and CDR2 from the germline V gene are MNHEY and SMNVEV (reference sequence). The CDR3 covers 14 residues. This chain's CDR3 is CASSGGQSYSPLHF.

Here the CDR3 reads CATSRDYTRGQGFRLGGTEAFF. The chain employs TRBV15 and TRBJ1-1; TCRdb calls TRBD1, which cannot be checked without DNA. Germline V CDR1 and CDR2: LNHNV, YYDKDF (reference sequence). The CDR3 runs to 22 residues. Complete variable domain (other parts from reference TRBV15 and TRBJ1-1): DAMVIQNPRYQVTQFGKPVTLSCSQTLNHNVMYWYQQKSSQAPKLLFHYYDKDFNNEADTPDNFQSRRPNTSFCFLDIRSPGLGDTAMYLCATSRDYTRGQGFRLGGTEAFFGQGTRLTVV.

This clonotype is classed as medium-sized (0.01 to 0.1%) by frequency. J is TRBJ2-1 and V is TRBV7-2. The CDR3 spans 12 residues. Germline CDR1 and CDR2: SGHTA and FQGNSA. CDR3 in amino acids: CASSDQNNEQFF.

The rearrangement uses TRBV29-1 and TRBJ2-1; TCRdb's D call, TRBD1, is unchecked because there is no DNA. The CDR3 is 15 amino acids. Germline loops: CDR1 SQVTM, CDR2 ANQGSEA. CDR3 protein: CSVGGTGVSYNEQFF.

According to its frequency, this clonotype is medium-sized (0.01 to 0.1%). The rearrangement uses TRBV3-1 and TRBJ2-7; there is no DNA to check the TCRdb D call of TRBD1. CDR3 length equals 15 residues. CDR1 is LGHDT and CDR2 is YNNKEL in the germline V gene (reference sequence). This CDR3 reads CASSQDPGHGNEQYF.

This clonotype registers medium-sized by frequency. The chain has TRBV28 and TRBJ2-1; TCRdb's D call, TRBD2, is unchecked because there is no DNA. The germline V gene has CDR1 MDHEN and CDR2 SYDVKM. The CDR3 extends over 16 amino acids. The CDR3 spells CASSFPLAGENNEQFF.

By frequency, this clonotype registers medium-sized. The chain has TRBV29-1 and TRBJ2-1; absent DNA, TCRdb's TRBD1 call cannot be checked. The CDR3 runs 22 residues. The germline V gene encodes CDR1 SQVTM and CDR2 ANQGSEA. The CDR3 region is CSVGAIPSVPGQGMSSYNEQFF.

This chain uses TRBV19 with TRBJ2-1; the TCRdb D gene call, TRBD2, has no DNA to confirm it. CDR3 length equals 17 residues. CDR1 is LNHDA, CDR2 SQIVND, per germline (reference sequence). CDR3 in amino acids: CASSTYRDSRTRNEQFF. The variable domain in full, with the rest retrieved from reference TRBV19 and TRBJ2-1, is DGGITQSPKYLFRKEGQNVTLSCEQNLNHDAMYWYRQDPGQGLRLIYYSQIVNDFQKGDIAEGYSVSREKKESFPLTVTSAQKNPTAFYLCASSTYRDSRTRNEQFFGPGTRLTVL.

The chain links TRBV20-1 to TRBJ2-3; as DNA is missing, the TRBD2 call by TCRdb cannot be tested. The CDR3 is made up of 14 amino acids. Germline loops: CDR1 DFQATT, CDR2 SNEGSKA (reference sequence). CDR3 protein: CSAREAGPTDTQYF.

The chain joins TRBV29-1 to TRBJ2-1; the TCRdb D gene call, TRBD1, has no DNA to confirm it. There are 15 residues in the CDR3. The V gene's germline CDR1 is SQVTM and CDR2 ANQGSEA. The CDR3 is CSVVPQTQGLNEQFF.

CDR3 region: CASSPYTPLAGTRQKTQYF. The chain links TRBV6-5 to TRBJ2-5; checking the TCRdb D call of TRBD2 is not possible without DNA. Germline loops: CDR1 MNHEY, CDR2 SVGAGI. The CDR3 totals 19 residues.

The chain joins TRBV2 to TRBJ1-6; TCRdb returns TRBD1, unconfirmable since there is no DNA. Per the germline V gene, CDR1 is SNHLY and CDR2 is FYNNEI. The length of the CDR3 is 15 residues. CDR3 amino acids: CASSEPGPLGAPLHF.

By frequency, this clonotype registers medium-sized. This rearrangement joins TRBV7-2 to TRBJ2-1; there is no DNA to check the TCRdb D call of TRBD2. CDR3 length: 12 residues. CDR1 is SGHTA and CDR2 is FQGNSA in the germline V gene. The CDR3 reads CASSFLVGEQFF.

This clonotype registers medium-sized by frequency. The rearrangement uses TRBV7-6 and TRBJ2-1; without DNA, the TCRdb call of TRBD2 cannot be checked. The germline CDR1 and CDR2 sequences are SGHVS and FNYEAQ. The CDR3 contains 15 residues. The CDR3 spells CASSLGAEPGIEQFF.

This clonotype shows up as medium-sized by frequency. The chain links TRBV25-1 to TRBJ1-1; the TRBD1 assignment by TCRdb is unverifiable without DNA. Germline V gene sequence: CDR1 MGHDK, CDR2 SYGVNS. CDR3 length: 14 residues. The CDR3 sequence: CASSEYRGNTEAFF.

In terms of frequency, this clonotype is medium-sized. V gene TRBV29-1 combines with J gene TRBJ1-5. The CDR3 runs 13 residues. Germline CDR1 reads SQVTM; CDR2 reads ANQGSEA. CDR3: CSVEASFNQPQHF.

V usage is TRBV11-2 and J usage is TRBJ2-1; TCRdb reports TRBD1, a call that lacks DNA to check it against. This CDR3 contains 18 residues. The germline V gene has CDR1 SGHAT and CDR2 FQNNGV. The CDR3 spells CASSFSAPDLSSYNEQFF. Looking up the rest from reference TRBV11-2 and TRBJ2-1 gives the full variable domain: EAGVAQSPRYKIIEKRQSVAFWCNPISGHATLYWYQQILGQGPKLLIQFQNNGVVDDSQLPKDRFSAERLKGVDSTLKIQPAKLEDSAVYLCASSFSAPDLSSYNEQFFGPGTRLTVL.